A selection of T cell receptor beta chains follows, all from one sample in a study of T-cell reconstitution after alpha-beta-depleted transplantation in children. Via MiXCR, TCRdb re-called the PCR reads, giving one row per CDR3 protein. The sample holds almost 250,000 distinct CDR3 sequences, about 25% seen once. The sequencing here drew on PBMCs, taken before TCRalphabeta/CD19-depleted stem cell transplant. The receptors stem from a girl aged 2-15 years with Fanconi anemia, due to receive a stem cell transplant. Each CDR3 is given with its conserved first and last residue. The D gene is left open where the match is weak. Not all rows give a size; the values are once, few, many and, for expanded clones, a class.

. TRBJ2-1 . TRBV4-1 TGCGCCAGCAGCCAAGCGAGGGGTTCCTACAATGAGCAGTTCTTC CASSQARGSYNEQFF
. TRBJ2-7 . TRBV29-1 TGCAGCGTCCACAAGACAGCGATCTACGAGCAGTACTTC CSVHKTAIYEQYF
TRBD2 TRBJ2-3 once TRBV7-4 TGTGCCAGCAGCGGTTCTGGGGGGCTAGCGGGAGATACGCAGTATTTT CASSGSGGLAGDTQYF
. TRBJ2-7 . TRBV9 TGTGCCAGCAGCGTAGAGGCAGGGGCTCTCTACGAGCAGTACTTC CASSVEAGALYEQYF
. TRBJ2-3 many TRBV24-1 TGTGCCACCGGTCTTTTGGGCTCGGAGGGCACAGATACGCAGTATTTT CATGLLGSEGTDTQYF
TRBD2 TRBJ2-2 few TRBV29-1 TGCAGCGTTCCTCGACTAGCGGGAGCCCTTAACCCCGGGGAGCTGTTTTTT CSVPRLAGALNPGELFF
TRBD1 TRBJ2-7 many TRBV7-3 TGTGCCAGCAGCCGACGACGCCACGCTATAACGGACAGGCTGGATTACGAGCAGTACTTC CASSRRRHAITDRLDYEQYF
TRBD2 TRBJ2-7 few TRBV5-1 TGCGCCAGCAGCTTGGCGGGAGGGAGGTACTACGAGCAGTACTTC CASSLAGGRYYEQYF
TRBD1 TRBJ2-3 . TRBV7-3 TGTGCCAGCAGCTCCAACAGGGGAGGCACAGATACGCAGTATTTT CASSSNRGGTDTQYF
TRBD1 TRBJ2-3 many TRBV28 TGTGCCAGCAGTTTGGACAGGAGCACAGATACGCAGTATTTT CASSLDRSTDTQYF
. TRBJ2-2 many TRBV29-1 TGCAGCGTTGTATGGACCGGGGAGCTGTTTTTT CSVVWTGELFF
TRBD2 TRBJ2-1 many TRBV4-2 TGTGCCAGCAGCCATTACGCGGGAGGAAGGGCCCTCAATGAGCAGTTCTTC CASSHYAGGRALNEQFF
. TRBJ2-2 many TRBV3-1 TGTGCCAGCAGCTCTTTTACGGACTTCGCGAACACCGGGGAGCTGTTTTTT CASSSFTDFANTGELFF
TRBD2 TRBJ2-1 . TRBV20-1 TGCAGTGCTGAGTCCGGGACTAGGCATCCCTACAATGAGCAGTTCTTC CSAESGTRHPYNEQFF
. TRBJ2-7 few TRBV30 TGTGCCTGGAGCGGACTGGACGGGGACAACGAGCAGTACTTC CAWSGLDGDNEQYF
TRBD1 TRBJ2-2 many TRBV29-1 TGCAGCGTTGAAGATCGTCCCGGACAGGGTTACACCGGGGAGCTGTTTTTT CSVEDRPGQGYTGELFF
. TRBJ2-3 many TRBV20-1 TGCAGTGCTCGACCCTTAGGCGCAGATACGCAGTATTTT CSARPLGADTQYF
TRBD1 TRBJ1-4 . TRBV2 TGTGCCAGCAGACTCGGACAGGGCTGGACGAATGAAAAACTGTTTTTT CASRLGQGWTNEKLFF
TRBD1 TRBJ2-3 many TRBV29-1 TGCAGCGTTGGGGACAGGACAGATACGCAGTATTTT CSVGDRTDTQYF
. TRBJ2-7 many TRBV20-1 TGCAGTGCTATACTAGGGGCGACCTACGAGCAGTACTTC CSAILGATYEQYF
. TRBJ2-3 few TRBV20-1 TGCAGTGCTCCCGGACACATAACAGATACGCAGTATTTT CSAPGHITDTQYF
TRBD1 TRBJ2-1 many TRBV28 TGTGCCAGCAGAAAACCGGGACAGGGTGGTGATGAGCAGTTCTTC CASRKPGQGGDEQFF
. TRBJ2-5 . TRBV7-8 TGTGCCAGCAGCTTAGCGAGCCTACAAGAGACCCAGTACTTC CASSLASLQETQYF
TRBD2 TRBJ2-5 few TRBV28 TGTGCCAGCAGTTTCCCCCTTCTAGCGGGGGCACAAGAGACCCAGTACTTC CASSFPLLAGAQETQYF
TRBD2 TRBJ2-1 . TRBV25-1 TGTGCCAGCAGTGAATGGTTTACTAGCGGGGGGGCCGGGGATGAGCAGTTCTTC CASSEWFTSGGAGDEQFF
. TRBJ2-7 many TRBV7-2 TGTGCCAGCAGCGACTGGAGCGCCTACGAGCAGTACTTC CASSDWSAYEQYF
. TRBJ2-7 . TRBV28 TGTGCCAGCAGTTTTCGCGCAGTAAGGCACGAGCAGTACTTC CASSFRAVRHEQYF
. TRBJ2-7 many TRBV29-1 TGCAGCGCCTACCGGGACTCCAGCTCCTACGAGCAGTACTTC CSAYRDSSSYEQYF
. TRBJ2-2 . TRBV20-1 TGCAGTGCTAGGTCCGGGACTGGGCGGTGGGAGCTGTTTTTT CSARSGTGRWELFF
. TRBJ1-6 . TRBV20-1 TGCAGTGCTAGGGAGAACCATTCACCCCTCCACTTT CSARENHSPLHF
TRBD1 TRBJ2-7 many TRBV20-1 TGCAGTGCTAGCCCGACAGGGAATTTGTACGAGCAGTACTTC CSASPTGNLYEQYF
. TRBJ2-7 many TRBV10-3 TGTGCCACGCAAATGGGGGAGGCATCCTACGAGCAGTACTTC CATQMGEASYEQYF
TRBD2 TRBJ2-1 . TRBV4-2 TGTGCCAGCAGCCAGATGACTAGCGGGGGCTACAATGAGCAGTTCTTC CASSQMTSGGYNEQFF
TRBD1 TRBJ2-5 . TRBV20-1 TGCAGTGCTTCCGGGACAGGGGGCGAGGAGACCCAGTACTTC CSASGTGGEETQYF
TRBD1 TRBJ2-1 many TRBV5-1 TGCGCCAGCATGTACGGGACAGGGTCCTACAATGAGCAGTTCTTC CASMYGTGSYNEQFF
. TRBJ1-4 . TRBV27 TGTGCCAGCAGTTTCGGTTTGGGGACCTCCCTGTTTTTT CASSFGLGTSLFF
TRBD1 TRBJ2-2 many TRBV20-1 TGCAGTGCTAGAGATCCACTAAGGGACAGGGGCGCCGGGGAGCTGTTTTTT CSARDPLRDRGAGELFF
TRBD2 TRBJ2-7 many TRBV20-1 TGCAGTGCTAGCCGCCTAGCGGGGACCGAGCAGTACTTC CSASRLAGTEQYF
. TRBJ1-5 . TRBV20-1 TGCAGTGTTACGGGGACGGTCAATCAGCCCCAGCATTTT CSVTGTVNQPQHF
TRBD2 TRBJ2-5 . TRBV5-1 TGCGCCAGCAGCTTGCAGACCGGGACTAGCGGAGAGACCCAGTACTTC CASSLQTGTSGETQYF
TRBD2 TRBJ2-3 . TRBV7-9 TGTGCCAGCAGCTTAGATCGACTAGCGGGTCTAGATACGCAGTATTTT CASSLDRLAGLDTQYF
. TRBJ2-5 . TRBV25-1 TGTGCCAGCAGTGACCCGGGACGGGGAGGGGGCGAGACCCAGTACTTC CASSDPGRGGGETQYF
TRBD2 TRBJ2-5 many TRBV15 TGTGCCACCAGCGGCAGGACTAGCGTGGCCCAAGAGACCCAGTACTTC CATSGRTSVAQETQYF
. TRBJ2-5 few TRBV4-2 TGTGCCAGCAGCCAAGCTGTACGGGAGACCCAGTACTTC CASSQAVRETQYF
TRBD2 TRBJ2-2 few TRBV18 TGTGCCAGCTCACCGCTGGGTCCGGGACTAGGAGGCACCGGGGAGCTGTTTTTT CASSPLGPGLGGTGELFF
TRBD2 TRBJ2-1 . TRBV15 TGTGCCACCAGCAGAGATCGCCTAGCGGGAGGTAACAATGAGCAGTTCTTC CATSRDRLAGGNNEQFF
. TRBJ2-1 many TRBV20-1 TGCAGTGCTAAAAATAGCGGCTCCTACAATGAGCAGTTCTTC CSAKNSGSYNEQFF
. TRBJ2-3 . TRBV27 TGTGCCAGCAGTTCTACCGCGACAGGAGCCACAGATACGCAGTATTTT CASSSTATGATDTQYF
TRBD2 TRBJ2-1 . TRBV25-1 TGTGCCAGCAGTGTCCTAGCGGCTTACAATGAGCAGTTCTTC CASSVLAAYNEQFF
TRBD2 TRBJ2-1 many TRBV15 TGTGCCACCAGCAGAGATCACGGACTAGCGGCGGGCAATGAGCAGTTCTTC CATSRDHGLAAGNEQFF
. TRBJ2-1 many TRBV27 TGTGCCAGCAGTTTTAGGCCTTATCCGGCATATGAGCAGTTCTTC CASSFRPYPAYEQFF
. TRBJ1-2 . TRBV25-1 TGTGCCAGCAGTGAACGATTTAACTATGGCTACACCTTC CASSERFNYGYTF
. TRBJ2-7 . TRBV5-6 TGTGCCAGCAGCTTTCCTTCGGACAGCTCCTACGAGCAGTACTTC CASSFPSDSSYEQYF
. TRBJ2-3 few TRBV6-5 TGTGCCAGCAGTTATGTGGCAGGCACAGATACGCAGTATTTT CASSYVAGTDTQYF
. TRBJ1-2 few TRBV12-3/TRBV12-4 TGTGCCAGCACAGGACGGCTCTATGGCTACACCTTC CASTGRLYGYTF
TRBD1 TRBJ2-7 many TRBV5-1 TGCGCCAGCAGCTTGTTCAGGGGGAACGAGCAGTACTTC CASSLFRGNEQYF